This note documents a single TCR beta chain sequence. The antigen remains unidentified. With 60 Vbeta and 13 Jbeta primers, the PCR was carried out. Assay used: immunoSEQ multiplex PCR; TCRdb lists only in-frame clones, some missing. The data show 100,000 to 150,000 clones, more than 8% seen once. The sample comes from a study of cytomegalovirus exposure and HLA in healthy donors. Findings and caveats of the study: An ancestry cluster, one associated with Asian ancestry, reportedly showed fewer N-insertions than the approximately 670-donor mean in a later analysis. Listed as cytomegalovirus-associated were 150 to 200 TCR beta chains. Reports indicate that TCR beta sequences accurately predicted the HLA-A and HLA-B alleles of most subjects.

The receptor comes from a man between 40 and 49 years old in good health and CMV-seronegative. Material: PBMCs.

In nucleotides, the CDR3 is TGTGCCACCCAGGGCGAGATGAACACTGAAGCTTTCTTT. This codes for CATQGEMNTEAFF. The rearrangement links TRBV10-3 to TRBJ1-1, with D perhaps matching TRBD1 (5 bases). This CDR3 comprises 13 residues. The ends were cut back, 10 bases at V and 0 bases at J, with 12 bases in the middle. In germline, CDR1 is ENHRY, CDR2 SYGVKD.